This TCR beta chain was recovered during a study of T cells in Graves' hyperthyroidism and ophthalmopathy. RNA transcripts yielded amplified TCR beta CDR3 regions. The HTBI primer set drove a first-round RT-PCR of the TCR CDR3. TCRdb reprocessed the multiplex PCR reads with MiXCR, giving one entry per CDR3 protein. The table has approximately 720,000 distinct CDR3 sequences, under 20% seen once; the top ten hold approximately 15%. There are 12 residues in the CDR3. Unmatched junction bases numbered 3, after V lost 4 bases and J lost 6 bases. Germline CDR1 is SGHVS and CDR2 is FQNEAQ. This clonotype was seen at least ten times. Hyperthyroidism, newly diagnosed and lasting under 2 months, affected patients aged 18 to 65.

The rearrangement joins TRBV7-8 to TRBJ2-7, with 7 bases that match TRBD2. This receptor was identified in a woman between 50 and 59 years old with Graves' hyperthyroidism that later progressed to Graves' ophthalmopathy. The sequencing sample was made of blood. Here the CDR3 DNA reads TGTGCCAGCAGCTCGACTAGCTCCGAGCAGTACTTC. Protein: CASSSTSSEQYF.